This T cell receptor beta chain was recorded in a study of shared clonotypes between healthy human individuals. Findings of the study overall: Shared clonotypes across all four donors exceeded non-shared ones in generation probability. Roughly 5% of naive CD4 clonotypes were common to four donors. Compared with memory subsets, naive subsets generally had larger estimated richness.

Germline V lookup: CDR1 PRHDT, CDR2 FYEKMQ (reference sequence). Trimming cost V 5 bases and J 5 bases, with 10 bases left between them. The CDR3 sequence is 13 residues long. Concerning this clone: Its matching antigen is unknown.

TCRdb's table, derived via immunoSEQ multiplex PCR, lists solely in-frame clones and lacks some. The table lists 600,000 or so clones, nearly 98% of them singletons. CD45RO-negative CD8 cells positively selected for CCR7 made up the naive population, which excluded terminally differentiated effector memory CD45RA+ cells. The sample was naive CD8+ T cells sorted from blood. This chain joins TRBV13 and TRBJ2-1; D unresolved. This clonotype was obtained from a man in his thirties or forties in good health. DNA for the CDR3: TGTGCCAGCAGCCCCCGAGCTGACAATGAGCAGTTCTTC. Protein sequence: CASSPRADNEQFF. Full variable domain (outside the CDR3, taken from reference TRBV13 and TRBJ2-1): AAGVIQSPRHLIKEKRETATLKCYPIPRHDTVYWYQQGPGQDPQFLISFYEKMQSDKGSIPDRFSAQQFSDYHSELNMSSLELGDSALYFCASSPRADNEQFFGPGTRLTVL.